Below, 9 T cell receptor beta chains from the same sample are listed, as sequenced in a study of molecular identifiers for immune sequencing clone quantification. From the PCR reads, TCRdb called clonotypes with MiXCR, one entry per CDR3 protein. The data show approximately 630,000 distinct CDR3 sequences, 25% seen once. What was sequenced was naive CD8+ T cells from blood, with Jurkat cell RNA spiked in. Sample subset: FACS-sorted CD8+CD4-CCR7+CD45RA+ naive T cells. The receptors come from a human donor in good health. Some libraries in this study had Jurkat cell RNA spiked in.

This clonotype was observed many times. This sequence joins TRBV5-1 and TRBJ2-5, with 9 bases matching TRBD1. CDR1 is SGHRS, CDR2 YFSETQ, per germline. The CDR3 length is 16 residues. The trim removed 4 bases at V and 5 bases at J, leaving 12 bases unmatched. The CDR3 loop reads CASSVPGQGLEETQYF. The CDR3 DNA is TGCGCCAGCAGCGTTCCGGGACAGGGATTGGAGGAGACCCAGTACTTC.

Comment on this clonotype: The final CDR3 position lacks the conserved phenylalanine or tryptophan, pointing to a likely read error. CDR3: CASSFGGGTETQYL. In nucleotides, the CDR3 is TGTGCCAGCAGTTTTGGAGGGGGTACGGAGACCCAGTACCTC. The chain has TRBV12-3 or TRBV12-4 and TRBJ2-5; D is tentatively TRBD1 or TRBD2 (6 bases each). Trimming removed 3 bases at V and 5 bases at J, with 13 bases between. The CDR3 sequence is 14 residues long.

This clonotype was seen more than once but under ten times. The chain carries TRBV13 and TRBJ2-7; 10 bases line up with TRBD2. Germline V lookup: CDR1 PRHDT, CDR2 FYEKMQ (reference sequence). The CDR3 spans 17 residues. V dropped 3 bases and J dropped 7; count of bases not matched to a gene: 15. CDR3 residues: CASSLGSLAGVGSEQYF. The CDR3 bases are TGTGCCAGCAGCTTGGGGTCCCTAGCGGGAGTGGGGTCGGAGCAGTACTTC. Full variable domain (missing parts from reference TRBV13 and TRBJ2-7): AAGVIQSPRHLIKEKRETATLKCYPIPRHDTVYWYQQGPGQDPQFLISFYEKMQSDKGSIPDRFSAQQFSDYHSELNMSSLELGDSALYFCASSLGSLAGVGSEQYFGPGTRLTVT.

In its sample, this clonotype was seen many times. This chain joins TRBV7-9 and TRBJ1-1; D unclear. The germline V and J ends were trimmed by 0 bases and 7 bases, with 6 bases remaining between them. CDR1 is SEHNR and CDR2 is FQNEAQ in the germline V gene (reference sequence). The CDR3 loop spans 12 amino acids. The CDR3 is CASSLAFDEAFF. The CDR3 DNA follows: TGTGCCAGCAGCTTAGCATTTGATGAAGCTTTCTTT.

This clonotype was detected ten times or more. The V call is TRBV2, the J call TRBJ2-3; possible D gene TRBD1, 6 bases. Trimming took off 6 bases at V and 7 bases at J, with 20 bases between the two ends. CDR3 length: 15 amino acids. Germline-derived CDR1 and CDR2 are SNHLY and FYNNEI. The CDR3: CASSEPWTAGYTQYF. The CDR3 coding sequence is TGTGCCAGCAGCGAACCGTGGACAGCTGGATATACGCAGTATTTT.

This clonotype was seen many times. The chain employs TRBV14 and TRBJ2-7; D remains unclear. Germline V gives CDR1 SGHDN, CDR2 FVKESK. V lost 3 bases and J lost 3, with 6 bases in between. The CDR3 contains 12 residues. The CDR3 region has the DNA TGTGCCAGCAGCCATTTCGTCTACGAGCAGTACTTC. Its translation: CASSHFVYEQYF. Full variable domain (rest looked up from reference TRBV14 and TRBJ2-7): EAGVTQFPSHSVIEKGQTVTLRCDPISGHDNLYWYRRVMGKEIKFLLHFVKESKQDESGMPNNRFLAERTGGTYSTLKVQPAELEDSGVYFCASSHFVYEQYFGPGTRLTVT.

This clonotype was observed a few times. This chain links TRBV4-1 with TRBJ2-7; tentatively, D is TRBD1 or TRBD2 (5 bases each). This CDR3 comprises 17 residues. Germline CDR1 and CDR2: MGHRA and YSYEKL. Trimming stripped 0 bases from V and 0 bases from J, with 15 bases between. CDR3 DNA sequence: TGCGCCAGCAGCCAAGAGGGACCGGAAACCGACTCCTACGAGCAGTACTTC. Translated, it gives CASSQEGPETDSYEQYF.

This clonotype was observed at least ten times. CDR3 residues: CASSYGVLRKDEETQYF. CDR3 sequence (DNA): TGTGCCAGCAGCTACGGGGTTTTAAGGAAAGACGAAGAGACCCAGTACTTC. The V and J genes are TRBV7-2 and TRBJ2-5; perhaps TRBD2 as D (5 bases). The germline V and J ends were trimmed by 4 bases and 3 bases, with 21 bases remaining between them. CDR3 length: 17 residues. The germline V gene has CDR1 SGHTA and CDR2 FQGNSA.

CDR3 coding DNA: TGTGCCTGGAGTGTCTGGACTAGCCCATACGAGCAGTACTTC. Translated: CAWSVWTSPYEQYF. The chain uses TRBV30 and TRBJ2-7, with 8 bases that match TRBD2. Trimming at V came to 0 bases and at J to 4 bases, leaving 5 bases not matched to a gene. CDR3 length equals 14 residues. Per the germline V gene, CDR1 is GTSNPN and CDR2 is SVGIG (reference sequence).